Listed below are T cell receptor beta chains from one sample, sequenced in a study of T cell repertoires in Merkel cell carcinoma. Repertoires were generated with immunoSEQ multiplex PCR, while TCRdb's copy carries only in-frame clones and drops some. Among 12,000 to 15,000 clones listed, under 85% were seen once. The sequencing sample was made of tumor tissue. These receptors originate from an adult with Merkel cell carcinoma. CDR3s include the opening cysteine and the closing phenylalanine or tryptophan. A D gene is named only where the DNA matches it firmly. Some rows have no size entry. The others give once, few or many, or a class for an expanded clone.

J gene,D gene,CDR3 length,V gene,clone size,CDR3 DNA,CDR3 protein
TRBJ1-2,TRBD1,18,TRBV18,-,TGTGCCAGCTCACCACAGGGACAGGGGGCGACCTTCGTCTATGGCTACACCTTC,CASSPQGQGATFVYGYTF
TRBJ1-5,TRBD1,18,TRBV28,-,TGTGCCAGCAGTTTATCGATTTGGCGGACAGGGAGCAATCAGCCCCAGCATTTT,CASSLSIWRTGSNQPQHF
TRBJ2-7,TRBD2,12,TRBV19,-,TGTGCCAGTAGTATAGGCGGGGGAGAGCAGTACTTC,CASSIGGGEQYF
TRBJ1-2,TRBD1,15,TRBV2,-,TGTGCCAGCACCAAACAGGGGGCTCTCCCCTATGGCTACACCTTC,CASTKQGALPYGYTF
TRBJ2-1,TRBD2,14,TRBV7-9,once,TGTGCCAGCAGCGTAGCGGGAGGTAGGAATGAGCAGTTCTTC,CASSVAGGRNEQFF
TRBJ2-7,TRBD1,15,TRBV28,few,TGTGCCAGCAGTCCCACCGGGACAGGGGGCACACAGCAGTACTTC,CASSPTGTGGTQQYF
TRBJ2-3,TRBD1,15,TRBV7-9,once,TGTGCCAGCAGCAAAGGACAGGGGGCCGTAGATACGCAGTATTTT,CASSKGQGAVDTQYF
TRBJ2-7,-,15,TRBV6-5,-,TGTGCCAGCAGAAGAAATCATGGAGGCGCCTACGAGCAGTACTTC,CASRRNHGGAYEQYF
TRBJ2-7,TRBD1,14,TRBV28,-,TGTGCCAGCAGTTCAGACAGGGTTTCCCACGAGCAGTACTTC,CASSSDRVSHEQYF
TRBJ2-7,TRBD1,16,TRBV4-3,-,TGCGCCAGCAGCCAGACTCGGGACAGGGGGGCCTACGAGCAGTACTTC,CASSQTRDRGAYEQYF
TRBJ2-5,TRBD1,14,TRBV5-1,-,TGCGCCAGCAGCTTTTATGGGACAGAAGAGACCCAGTACTTC,CASSFYGTEETQYF
TRBJ1-1,TRBD1,15,TRBV11-3,-,TGTGCCAGCAGTTCGCGACAGGGACCCCCTATAGAAGCTTTCTTT,CASSSRQGPPIEAFF
TRBJ1-1,-,12,TRBV12-3/TRBV12-4,-,TGTGCCAGCAGACGATCGAACACTGAAGCTTTCTTT,CASRRSNTEAFF
TRBJ1-1,-,13,TRBV20-1,-,TGCAGTGCTAGTCGCCGGAAGAACACTGAAGCTTTCTTT,CSASRRKNTEAFF
TRBJ2-1,TRBD2,15,TRBV6-6,-,TGTGCCAGCAGTTACGTCGCGGGAGGGTACAATGAGCAGTTCTTC,CASSYVAGGYNEQFF
TRBJ2-1,TRBD1,16,TRBV4-2,-,TGTGCCAGCAGCCAAGATGACAGGGGTCTGAGGAATGAGCAGTTCTTC,CASSQDDRGLRNEQFF
TRBJ1-1,-,13,TRBV7-9,few,TGTGCCACCCGGGGGGACGGGAACACTGAAGCTTTCTTT,CATRGDGNTEAFF
TRBJ1-6,TRBD1,16,TRBV14,large,TGTGCCAGCAGCCAAGCAGGGACAGGGTGGGGTTCACCCCTCCACTTT,CASSQAGTGWGSPLHF
TRBJ2-6,-,20,TRBV18,-,TGTGCCAGCTCATTGTTCGCAAGAGGTCCCTCTCTCTCTGGGGCCAACGTCCTGACTTTC,CASSLFARGPSLSGANVLTF
TRBJ2-1,-,11,TRBV24-1,-,TGTGCCACCAGTGTCTATAGTGAGCAGTTCTTC,CATSVYSEQFF
TRBJ1-2,-,11,TRBV6-5,-,TGTGCCAGCAGTTCAGGGTATGGCTACACCTTC,CASSSGYGYTF